This paragraph reports one T cell receptor (beta chain). CDR1 and CDR2 from the germline V gene are LGHDT and YNNKEL (reference sequence). The CDR3 runs 15 residues. The J segment lost 5 bases and the V segment lost 4 bases, leaving 5 bases of the junction unmatched. This entry belongs to a study of blood T cell repertoires in COVID-19. Study overall: Researchers got acute and convalescent COVID-19 samples from the United States, Italy and Spain. T cells, B-cell-depleted T cells, or PBMCs supplied cDNA or gDNA.

How the authors handled the data: The assay estimated nucleated cells by amplifying reference gene primers. Method: immunoSEQ multiplex PCR; TCRdb's copy keeps in-frame clones and lacks some. That table gives V, J and clone size, and the DNA gave D and trimming. The sample consists of 180,000 or so clones, around 83% of them appearing once. Sample: peripheral blood. V and J are TRBV3-1 (or the pseudogene TRBV3-2) and TRBJ2-7; 13 bases align to TRBD2. The TCR sequence derives from a woman aged 25 to 39 with active or convalescent COVID-19. CDR3 sequence: CASSPGLAGVHEQYF. The CDR3 nucleotides read TGTGCCAGCAGCCCTGGACTAGCGGGAGTTCACGAGCAGTACTTC.